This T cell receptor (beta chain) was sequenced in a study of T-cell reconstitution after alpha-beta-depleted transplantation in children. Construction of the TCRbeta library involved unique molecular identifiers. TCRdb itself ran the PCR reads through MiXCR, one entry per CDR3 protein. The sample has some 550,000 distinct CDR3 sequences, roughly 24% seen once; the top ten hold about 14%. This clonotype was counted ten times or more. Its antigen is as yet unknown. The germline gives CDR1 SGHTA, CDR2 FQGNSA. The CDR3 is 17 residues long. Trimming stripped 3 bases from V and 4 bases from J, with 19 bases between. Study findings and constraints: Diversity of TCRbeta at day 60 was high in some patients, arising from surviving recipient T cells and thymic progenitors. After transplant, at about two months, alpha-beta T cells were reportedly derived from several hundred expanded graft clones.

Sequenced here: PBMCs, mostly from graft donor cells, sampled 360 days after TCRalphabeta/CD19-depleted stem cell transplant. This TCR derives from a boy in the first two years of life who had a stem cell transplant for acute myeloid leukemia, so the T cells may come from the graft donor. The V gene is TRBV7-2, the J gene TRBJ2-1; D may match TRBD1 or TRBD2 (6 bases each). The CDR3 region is CASSFISGAGGYNEQFF. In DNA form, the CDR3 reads TGTGCCAGCAGCTTTATTTCGGGGGCGGGCGGGTACAATGAGCAGTTCTTC. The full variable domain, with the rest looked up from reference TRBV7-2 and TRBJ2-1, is GAGVSQSPSNKVTEKGKDVELRCDPISGHTALYWYRQSLGQGLEFLIYFQGNSAPDKSGLPSDRFSAERTGGSVSTLTIQRTQQEDSAVYLCASSFISGAGGYNEQFFGPGTRLTVL.